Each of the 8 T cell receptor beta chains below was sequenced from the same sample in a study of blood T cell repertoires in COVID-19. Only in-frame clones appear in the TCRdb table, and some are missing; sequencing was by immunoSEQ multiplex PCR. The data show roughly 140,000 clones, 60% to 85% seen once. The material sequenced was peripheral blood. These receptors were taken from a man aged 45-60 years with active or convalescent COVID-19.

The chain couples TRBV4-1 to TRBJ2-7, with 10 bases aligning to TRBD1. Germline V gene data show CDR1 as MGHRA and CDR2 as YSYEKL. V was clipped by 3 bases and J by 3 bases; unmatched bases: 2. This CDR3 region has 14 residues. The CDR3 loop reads CASSHRTGGYEQYF. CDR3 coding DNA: TGCGCCAGCAGCCATAGGACAGGGGGCTACGAGCAGTACTTC.

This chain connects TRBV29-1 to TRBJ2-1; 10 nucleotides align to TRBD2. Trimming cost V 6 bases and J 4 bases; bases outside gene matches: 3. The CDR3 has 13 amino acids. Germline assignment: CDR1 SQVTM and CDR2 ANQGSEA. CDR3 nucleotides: TGCAGCGTCGGGACTAGCGCTTACAATGAGCAGTTCTTC. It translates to CSVGTSAYNEQFF.

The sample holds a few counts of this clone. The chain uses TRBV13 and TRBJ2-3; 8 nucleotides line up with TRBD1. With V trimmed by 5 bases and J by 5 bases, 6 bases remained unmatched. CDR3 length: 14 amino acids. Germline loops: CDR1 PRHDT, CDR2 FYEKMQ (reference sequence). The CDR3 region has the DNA TGTGCCAGCAGCGGGACAGGTGATAGAGATACGCAGTATTTT. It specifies CASSGTGDRDTQYF.

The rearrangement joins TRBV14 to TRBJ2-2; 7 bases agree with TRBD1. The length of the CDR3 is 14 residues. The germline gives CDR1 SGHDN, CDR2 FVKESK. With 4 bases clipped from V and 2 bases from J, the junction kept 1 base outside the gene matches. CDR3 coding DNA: TGTGCCAGCAGCCGGGACAGCAACACCGGGGAGCTGTTTTTT. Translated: CASSRDSNTGELFF. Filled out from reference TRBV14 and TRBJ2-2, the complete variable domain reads EAGVTQFPSHSVIEKGQTVTLRCDPISGHDNLYWYRRVMGKEIKFLLHFVKESKQDESGMPNNRFLAERTGGTYSTLKVQPAELEDSGVYFCASSRDSNTGELFFGEGSRLTVL.

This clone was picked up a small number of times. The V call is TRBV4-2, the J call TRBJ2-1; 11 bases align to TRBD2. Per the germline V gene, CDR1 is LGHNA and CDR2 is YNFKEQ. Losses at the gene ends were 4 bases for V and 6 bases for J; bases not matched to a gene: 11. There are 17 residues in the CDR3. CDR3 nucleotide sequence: TGTGCCAGCAGCCGAATAGCGGGAGGGTATGGGGGCAATGAGCAGTTCTTC. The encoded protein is CASSRIAGGYGGNEQFF.

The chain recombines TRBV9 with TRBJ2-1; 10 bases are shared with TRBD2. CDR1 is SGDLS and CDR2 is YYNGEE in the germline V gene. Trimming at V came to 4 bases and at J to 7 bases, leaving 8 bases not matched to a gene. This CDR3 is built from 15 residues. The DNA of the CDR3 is TGTGCCAGCAGCTCCCGAGCGGGGGGGTCAAATGAGCAGTTCTTC. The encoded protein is CASSSRAGGSNEQFF.

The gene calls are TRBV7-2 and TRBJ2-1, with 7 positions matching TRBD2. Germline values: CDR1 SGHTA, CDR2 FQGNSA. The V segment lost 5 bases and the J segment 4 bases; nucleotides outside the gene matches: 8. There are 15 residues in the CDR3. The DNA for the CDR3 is TGTGCCAGCAGCGTCAGCGGGGCTGGGTACAATGAGCAGTTCTTC. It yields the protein CASSVSGAGYNEQFF.

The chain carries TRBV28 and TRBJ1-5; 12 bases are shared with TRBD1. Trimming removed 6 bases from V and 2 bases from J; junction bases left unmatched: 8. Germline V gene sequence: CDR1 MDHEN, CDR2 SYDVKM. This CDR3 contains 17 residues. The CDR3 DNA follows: TGTGCCAGCAGCCCCGGGACAGGGGGCCGAGGCAATCAGCCCCAGCATTTT. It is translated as CASSPGTGGRGNQPQHF.